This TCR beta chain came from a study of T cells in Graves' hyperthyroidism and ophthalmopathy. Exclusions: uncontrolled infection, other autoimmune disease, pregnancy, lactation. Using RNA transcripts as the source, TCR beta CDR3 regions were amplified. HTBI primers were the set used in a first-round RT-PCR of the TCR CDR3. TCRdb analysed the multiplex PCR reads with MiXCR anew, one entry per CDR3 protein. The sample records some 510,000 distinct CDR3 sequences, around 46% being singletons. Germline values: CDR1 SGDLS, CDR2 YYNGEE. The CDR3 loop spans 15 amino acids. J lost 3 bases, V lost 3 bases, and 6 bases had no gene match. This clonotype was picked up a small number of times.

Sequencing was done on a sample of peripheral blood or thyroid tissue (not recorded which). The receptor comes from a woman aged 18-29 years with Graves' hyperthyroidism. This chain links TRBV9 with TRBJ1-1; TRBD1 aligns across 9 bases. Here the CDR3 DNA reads TGTGCCAGCAGCGCCCGGACAGGGGAATACACTGAAGCTTTCTTT. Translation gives CASSARTGEYTEAFF.